These 17 T cell receptor beta chains came from one sample sequenced in a study of CD8+CD57+ T cells in acquired aplastic anemia (dated by TCRdb to between 2017 and 2018). Reads for this sample came from an Illumina HiSeq 2000. TCR beta VDJ combination and CDR3 sequence profiling used genomic DNA as the template. Starting from the raw public reads, TCRdb applied fastp trimming at Q25, assembled clones with MiXCR and retained in-frame beta chains. Records with the same CDR3 protein are collapsed into one entry carrying the most frequent genes and DNA. This sample comprises fewer than 150,000 distinct CDR3 sequences, about 48% of them detected only once. 2% to 3% of the sample lies in the top ten. The specimen sequenced was sorted CD4+, CD8+, or CD8+CD57+ T cells (not recorded which) from PBMCs. These TCRs come from a human donor in good health, serving as a control.

The gene calls are TRBV10-3 and TRBJ2-1; D assignment may be TRBD1 or TRBD2 (6 bases each). CDR1 is ENHRY and CDR2 is SYGVKD in the germline V gene. With 6 bases removed from V and 8 bases from J, the gap between germline ends came to 17 bases. This CDR3 has 14 residues. DNA for the CDR3: TGTGCCATCAGGGGGGGCGGCCGCCCGTATGAGCAGTTCTTC. As protein: CAIRGGGRPYEQFF.

This clonotype was seen repeatedly, ten times or more. Here the CDR3 reads CASSPTRQGERYGYTF. The CDR3 DNA reads TGTGCCAGCTCACCCACCCGACAGGGAGAAAGATATGGCTACACCTTC. The rearrangement uses TRBV18 and TRBJ1-2; 7 bases are shared with TRBD1. Germline-derived CDR1 and CDR2 are KGHSH and LQKENI. The CDR3 length is 16 residues. Trimming took 3 bases from V and 5 from J; bases not matched to a gene: 12.

The CDR3 sequence: CASSILAGPTNEQFF. The CDR3 region has the DNA TGTGCCAGTAGTATACTAGCGGGACCAACCAATGAGCAGTTCTTC. This rearrangement joins TRBV19 to TRBJ2-1; 9 bases match TRBD2. Per the germline V gene, CDR1 is LNHDA and CDR2 is SQIVND (reference sequence). This CDR3 contains 15 residues. The ends lost 2 bases at V and 6 bases at J; junction bases unmatched: 5.

The rearrangement links TRBV7-2 to TRBJ2-2, with D uncertain. This CDR3 region has 14 residues. Trimming removed 1 base at V and 4 bases at J, with 7 bases between. The germline CDR1 and CDR2 sequences are SGHTA and FQGNSA. The CDR3 nucleotides are TGTGCCAGCAGCTTAGGGGCTGTCACCGGGGAGCTGTTTTTT. Translating it yields CASSLGAVTGELFF.

J is TRBJ1-2 and V is TRBV29-1, with TRBD1 matching 7 bases. V lost 4 bases and J lost 6; bases outside the gene matches: 11. The CDR3 runs to 14 residues. Per germline, CDR1 SQVTM and CDR2 ANQGSEA. CDR3 residues: CSVVRDPTGNGYTF. DNA of the CDR3: TGCAGCGTTGTGAGGGACCCGACAGGGAATGGCTACACCTTC.

The sample holds many counts of this clonotype. V and J are TRBV2 and TRBJ2-3; D is undetermined. Trimming stripped 7 bases from V and 2 bases from J, with 13 bases between. The CDR3 has 14 amino acids. The germline gives CDR1 SNHLY, CDR2 FYNNEI. CDR3: CASTAAYFTDTQYF. Written as DNA, the CDR3 is TGTGCCAGCACTGCAGCCTATTTCACAGATACGCAGTATTTT.

This clonotype was counted a few times. The rearrangement uses TRBV10-3 and TRBJ1-2, with 12 bases lining up with TRBD1. The J segment lost 3 bases and the V segment lost 5 bases, leaving 7 bases of the junction unmatched. CDR1 is ENHRY and CDR2 is SYGVKD in the germline V gene. This CDR3 region has 16 residues. Here the CDR3 reads CAISPGQGARYYGYTF. CDR3 in DNA: TGTGCCATCAGTCCGGGACAGGGGGCCCGATACTATGGCTACACCTTC.

This rearrangement joins TRBV10-3 to TRBJ1-3, with 9 bases identical to TRBD1. The ends lost 3 bases at V and 2 bases at J; junction bases unmatched: 11. In germline, CDR1 is ENHRY, CDR2 SYGVKD. The CDR3 is 18 amino acids. The CDR3 region is CAISDPDRGGKAGNTIYF. The CDR3 DNA sequence: TGTGCCATCAGTGACCCGGACAGGGGAGGGAAGGCTGGAAACACCATATATTTT.

The gene calls are TRBV2 and TRBJ2-1; a weak D match, TRBD1 (6 bases). CDR1 and CDR2 (germline): SNHLY, FYNNEI. The CDR3 contains 13 residues. V dropped 8 bases and J dropped 6 bases, with 14 bases sitting between them. The CDR3 DNA is TGTGCCAGCGATCGGGGCAGGGGCAATGAGCAGTTCTTC. Its translation: CASDRGRGNEQFF.

This clonotype was detected only a few times. This chain uses TRBV14 with TRBJ2-3; 16 bases fit TRBD2. After removal of 0 bases from V and 8 bases from J, the junction contained 14 bases not matched to a gene. Germline V gene sequence: CDR1 SGHDN, CDR2 FVKESK. The CDR3 totals 20 residues. Here the CDR3 DNA reads TGTGCCAGCAGCCAAGATTCGGGACTAGCGGGGGGGCACTCACAGGGTACGCAGTATTTT. Its protein is CASSQDSGLAGGHSQGTQYF.

The genes are TRBV24-1 and TRBJ2-6, with unresolved D. Per the germline V gene, CDR1 is KGHDR and CDR2 is SFDVKD. This CDR3 has 13 amino acids. Trimming left V 4 bases short and J 2 bases short, with 2 bases between. DNA for the CDR3: TGTGCCACCAGTGACGCTGGGGCCAACGTCCTGACTTTC. It encodes CATSDAGANVLTF.

Of note for this clonotype: A clone one base away is much larger, so this may be a read error. This chain joins TRBV7-2 and TRBJ2-1; no firm D call. V lost 11 bases to trimming and J lost 6 bases, with 14 bases between them. The CDR3 runs 12 residues. CDR1 is SGHTA and CDR2 is FQGNSA in the germline V gene. The CDR3 DNA sequence: TGTGCCTGGACCCGAAGCTGCAATGAGCAGTTCTTC. Translation: CAWTRSCNEQFF.

This clonotype was recorded at least ten times. This rearrangement joins TRBV19 to TRBJ2-3; 8 positions match TRBD2. J was trimmed by 1 base and V by 7 bases; bases with no gene match: 4. The CDR3 extends over 14 amino acids. Germline V gene data show CDR1 as LNHDA and CDR2 as SQIVND (reference sequence). The CDR3 DNA follows: TGTGCCAGTACCCCGGGGGGGGGCACAGATACGCAGTATTTT. Translating it yields CASTPGGGTDTQYF.

This clonotype was recorded at least ten times. V gene TRBV5-1 combines with J gene TRBJ1-4; D uncertain. CDR1 is SGHRS and CDR2 is YFSETQ in the germline V gene. Trimming shortened V by 2 bases and J by 5 bases, and 13 bases separated the two germline ends. The CDR3 covers 15 residues. The CDR3 coding sequence is TGCGCCAGCAGCTTCGACGGGAGCATGAATGAAAAACTGTTTTTT. This codes for CASSFDGSMNEKLFF.

This clonotype was counted only a few times. One junction end does not reproduce the germline sequence, and a read error may be involved. The chain uses TRBV6-5 and TRBJ1-2, with 9 nucleotides matching TRBD1. Germline-derived CDR1 and CDR2 are MNHEY and SVGAGI. The CDR3 extends over 15 amino acids. CDR3 bases: TGCGCCAGCAGTTACGGGGACAGGGATAACTATGGCTACACCTTC. Protein sequence: CASSYGDRDNYGYTF.

CDR3 sequence reads: CASSVGQGGINEQFF. The CDR3 DNA reads as TGTGCCAGCAGTGTCGGGCAGGGGGGGATCAATGAGCAGTTCTTC. The rearrangement links TRBV2 to TRBJ2-1; D assignment may be TRBD1 or TRBD2 (7 bases each). The ends were cut back, 4 bases at V and 6 bases at J, with 16 bases in the middle. CDR1 is SNHLY and CDR2 is FYNNEI in the germline V gene. This CDR3 has 15 amino acids. The full variable domain, completed using reference TRBV2 and TRBJ2-1, is EPEVTQTPSHQVTQMGQEVILRCVPISNHLYFYWYRQILGQKVEFLVSFYNNEISEKSEIFDDQFSVERPDGSNFTLKIRSTKLEDSAMYFCASSVGQGGINEQFFGPGTRLTVL.

V is TRBV9 and J is TRBJ2-3; 11 bases are a match to TRBD2. Germline V CDR1 and CDR2: SGDLS, YYNGEE. V trimming: 3 bases; J trimming: 4 bases; junction bases outside the gene matches: 4. The CDR3 runs to 15 residues. CDR3 DNA: TGTGCCAGCAGCGGTAGCGGGGGGGCCCCAGATACGCAGTATTTT. Protein: CASSGSGGAPDTQYF.